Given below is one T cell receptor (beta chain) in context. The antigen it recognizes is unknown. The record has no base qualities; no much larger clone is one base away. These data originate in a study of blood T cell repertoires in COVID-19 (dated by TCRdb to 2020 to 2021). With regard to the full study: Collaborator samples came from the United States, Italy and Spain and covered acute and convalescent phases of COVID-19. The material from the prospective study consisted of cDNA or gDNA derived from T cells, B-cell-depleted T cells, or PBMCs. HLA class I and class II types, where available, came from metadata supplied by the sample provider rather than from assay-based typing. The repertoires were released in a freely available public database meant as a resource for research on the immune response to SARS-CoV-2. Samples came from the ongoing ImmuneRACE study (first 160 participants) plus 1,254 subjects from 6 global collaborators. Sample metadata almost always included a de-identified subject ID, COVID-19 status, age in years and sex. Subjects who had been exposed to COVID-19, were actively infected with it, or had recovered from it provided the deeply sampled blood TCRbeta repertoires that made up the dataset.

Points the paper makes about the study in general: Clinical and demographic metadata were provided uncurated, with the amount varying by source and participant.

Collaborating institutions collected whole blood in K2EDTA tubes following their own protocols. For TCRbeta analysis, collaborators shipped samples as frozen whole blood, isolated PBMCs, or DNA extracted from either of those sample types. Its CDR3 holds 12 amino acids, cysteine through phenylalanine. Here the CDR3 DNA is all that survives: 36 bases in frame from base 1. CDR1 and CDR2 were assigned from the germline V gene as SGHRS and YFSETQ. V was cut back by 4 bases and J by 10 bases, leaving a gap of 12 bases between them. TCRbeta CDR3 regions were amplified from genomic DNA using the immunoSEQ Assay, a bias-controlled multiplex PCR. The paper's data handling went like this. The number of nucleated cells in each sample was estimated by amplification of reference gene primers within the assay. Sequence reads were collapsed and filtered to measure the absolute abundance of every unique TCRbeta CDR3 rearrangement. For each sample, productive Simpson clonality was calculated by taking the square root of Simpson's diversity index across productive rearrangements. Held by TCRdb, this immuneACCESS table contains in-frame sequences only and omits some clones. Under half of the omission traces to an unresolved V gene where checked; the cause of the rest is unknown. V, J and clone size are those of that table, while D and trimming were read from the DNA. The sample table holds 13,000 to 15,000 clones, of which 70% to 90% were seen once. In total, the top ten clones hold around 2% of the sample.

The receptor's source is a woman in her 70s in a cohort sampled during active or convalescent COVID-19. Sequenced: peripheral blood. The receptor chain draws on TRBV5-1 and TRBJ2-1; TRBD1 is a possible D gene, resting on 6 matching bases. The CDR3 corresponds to CASSLRTDEQFF. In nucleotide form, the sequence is TGCGCCAGCAGCCTAAGGACAGACGAGCAGTTCTTC.